Listed here are 9 T cell receptor beta chains from one sample, sequenced in a study of blood T cell repertoires in COVID-19. This table comes from immunoSEQ multiplex PCR, and its TCRdb copy is limited to in-frame clones, with some not included. The sample has 250,000 or so clones, around 90% seen once. Sequenced sample: peripheral blood. Source of these receptors: a woman in her forties who had recovered from COVID-19.

The V gene is TRBV28, the J gene TRBJ1-2, with D tentatively TRBD1 (6 bases). Trimming removed 10 bases at V and 8 bases at J, with 14 bases between. From germline, CDR1 is MDHEN and CDR2 SYDVKM. The CDR3 length is 11 residues. Here the CDR3 DNA reads TGTGCCACTCATTCCGGGACAGGCTACACCTTC. Translation: CATHSGTGYTF.

J is TRBJ2-1 and V is TRBV19; D perhaps matches TRBD2 (5 bases). V was clipped by 8 bases and J by 2 bases, with 10 bases between them. Germline assignment: CDR1 LNHDA and CDR2 SQIVND (reference sequence). There are 13 residues in the CDR3. The CDR3, as DNA: TGTGCCAGTGCCCTGGGAGCCTACAATGAGCAGTTCTTC. Translated, it gives CASALGAYNEQFF.

The rearrangement joins TRBV5-1 to TRBJ2-3, with 8 bases aligning to TRBD1. The CDR3 totals 15 residues. Germline V CDR1 and CDR2: SGHRS, YFSETQ. Unmatched junction bases numbered 5, after V lost 3 bases and J lost 2 bases. The DNA for the CDR3 is TGCGCCAGCAGCTCAGGGACAGGCCACACAGATACGCAGTATTTT. Its protein is CASSSGTGHTDTQYF.

The chain joins TRBV7-8 to TRBJ2-1; 14 bases fit TRBD2. J gave up 0 bases and V 2 bases, and 9 bases lay outside the gene matches. The germline V gene has CDR1 SGHVS and CDR2 FQNEAQ. CDR3 length: 20 residues. The CDR3 here is CASSLLSGTSGSGSYNEQFF. For the CDR3, the DNA is TGTGCCAGCAGCTTACTCTCCGGGACTAGCGGGAGCGGCTCCTACAATGAGCAGTTCTTC.

The J gene is TRBJ2-7, the V gene TRBV10-3; D might be TRBD2 (5 bases). Trimming took off 7 bases at V and 7 bases at J, with 20 bases between the two ends. Germline CDR1 is ENHRY and CDR2 is SYGVKD. The CDR3 sequence is 14 residues long. CDR3 residues: CAITPVRGGREQYF. The DNA for the CDR3 is TGTGCCATCACCCCTGTTCGGGGTGGTCGGGAGCAGTACTTC.

V usage is TRBV6-5 and J usage is TRBJ1-1; 7 bases map to TRBD1. The junction had 4 bases not matched to a gene; V was cut back by 9 bases and J by 0 bases. Looked up from germline, CDR1 is MNHEY and CDR2 is SVGAGI. The CDR3 sequence is 13 residues long. The CDR3 loop reads CASDQGVNTEAFF. The CDR3 coding sequence is TGTGCCAGTGACCAGGGGGTGAACACTGAAGCTTTCTTT.

The J gene is TRBJ2-1, the V gene TRBV29-1, with TRBD2 identical over 10 bases. V lost 0 bases, J lost 9 bases, and 20 bases stayed unmatched. The CDR3 totals 19 residues. Germline CDR1 and CDR2: SQVTM and ANQGSEA. CDR3 residues: CSVEDPRTSGTKRLGEQFF. For the CDR3, the DNA is TGCAGCGTTGAAGATCCAAGAACTAGCGGGACTAAAAGGTTGGGTGAGCAGTTCTTC.

The table lists this clone with a few counts. The sample has other DNA sequences that encode this CDR3 too. The chain combines TRBV5-1 with TRBJ1-5; the D gene is possibly TRBD1 (6 bases). This CDR3 is 14 amino acids long. Germline CDR1 and CDR2: SGHRS and YFSETQ. V was cut by 0 bases and J by 4 bases, with 8 bases left in between. The chain's CDR3 is CASSLEGGNQPQHF. As DNA, the CDR3 is TGCGCCAGCAGCTTGGAAGGGGGAAATCAGCCCCAGCATTTT.

This clone has only one observation. CDR3 loop: CSVLRTSGIAKNIQYF. The CDR3, as DNA: TGCAGCGTTCTCCGGACTAGCGGTATAGCCAAAAACATTCAGTACTTC. The chain employs TRBV29-1 and TRBJ2-4, with TRBD2 identical over 10 bases. Germline lookup yields CDR1 SQVTM and CDR2 ANQGSEA. J was trimmed by 0 bases and V by 5 bases; bases with no gene match: 7. The CDR3 is made up of 16 amino acids. Full variable domain (missing parts from reference TRBV29-1 and TRBJ2-4): SAVISQKPSRDICQRGTSLTIQCQVDSQVTMMFWYRQQPGQSLTLIATANQGSEATYESGFVIDKFPISRPNLTFSTLTVSNMSPEDSSIYLCSVLRTSGIAKNIQYFGAGTRLSVL.